This TCR beta chain was sequenced in a study of cytomegalovirus exposure and HLA in healthy donors. The primer mix had 60 Vbeta and 13 Jbeta primers. Sequencing used immunoSEQ multiplex PCR; TCRdb keeps in-frame clones, though not all of them. Here the sample spans roughly 150,000 clones, about 78% being singletons. Germline loops: CDR1 MDHEN, CDR2 SYDVKM. This CDR3 has 15 amino acids. V was clipped by 5 bases and J by 5 bases, with 18 bases between them. Only a few counts were recorded for this clone. The chain has TRBV28 and TRBJ1-2; weak D call: TRBD1 (5 bases). Material: PBMCs. The TCR sequence derives from a male donor in good health and CMV-seronegative. The CDR3, as DNA: TGTGCCAGCAGTCCCTCCTTAGGGGATCGGTATGGCTACACCTTC. Amino acid sequence: CASSPSLGDRYGYTF.